This passage covers 19 T cell receptor beta chains from one sample sequenced in a study of cytomegalovirus exposure and HLA in healthy donors. This PCR relied on a set of 60 Vbeta primers and 13 Jbeta primers. The protocol was immunoSEQ multiplex PCR, while the TCRdb copy is restricted to in-frame clones and leaves out a portion. The sample lists about 140,000 clones; almost 85% were seen once. Source material: PBMCs. The receptors derive from a woman aged 40 to 55 in good health and CMV-seronegative.

The J gene is TRBJ1-2, the V gene TRBV28, with 7 bases fitting TRBD1. Germline values: CDR1 MDHEN, CDR2 SYDVKM. The CDR3 runs 12 residues. With V trimmed by 4 bases and J by 4 bases, 0 bases remained unmatched. The CDR3 spells CASSWDSYGYTF. Here the CDR3 DNA reads TGTGCCAGCAGTTGGGACAGCTATGGCTACACCTTC.

V usage is TRBV6-5 and J usage is TRBJ2-7, with TRBD1 matching 8 bases. V lost 0 bases to trimming and J lost 7 bases; unmatched junction nucleotides: 5. The length of the CDR3 is 14 residues. Germline values: CDR1 MNHEY, CDR2 SVGAGI. The CDR3 nucleotides are TGTGCCAGCAGTTACTCCACAGGGGGGCTAGAGCAGTACTTC. Translation: CASSYSTGGLEQYF.

The V and J genes are TRBV11-1 and TRBJ2-7; 7 bases line up with TRBD1. Trimming cost V 4 bases and J 0 bases; bases outside gene matches: 9. CDR1 and CDR2 (germline): SGHAT, FQDESV (reference sequence). CDR3 length: 16 residues. CDR3 in DNA: TGTGCCAGCAGCTCACACTCCGGGACAGTCTCCTACGAGCAGTACTTC. It encodes CASSSHSGTVSYEQYF.

This chain links TRBV28 with TRBJ1-2; D is possibly TRBD1 (5 bases). Per germline, CDR1 MDHEN and CDR2 SYDVKM. The CDR3 has 13 amino acids. V lost 6 bases to trimming and J lost 1 base, with 9 bases between them. The CDR3 region is CASSHDSNYGYTF. DNA for the CDR3: TGTGCCAGCAGCCACGACAGTAACTATGGCTACACCTTC.

This clone has only one observation. CDR3 bases: TGTGCCAGCAGCTTAGTCGCGGGAGGGCCGTCCGAGCAGTACTTC. Amino acids: CASSLVAGGPSEQYF. The chain is built from TRBV11-1 and TRBJ2-5, with 9 bases identical to TRBD2. The J call may be faulty, since TRBJ2-7 better matches the DNA end. CDR1 and CDR2 (germline): SGHAT, FQDESV (reference sequence). The CDR3 length is 15 residues.

The chain recombines TRBV28 with TRBJ2-7; no definite D call. The germline CDR1 and CDR2 sequences are MDHEN and SYDVKM. Trimming took 8 bases from V and 3 from J, leaving 17 bases between them. The CDR3 consists of 14 residues. CDR3 sequence (DNA): TGTGCCAGCGGTCCATCTAGTTCACGCTACGAGCAGTACTTC. This encodes CASGPSSSRYEQYF. The full variable domain, rest sourced from reference TRBV28 and TRBJ2-7, is DVKVTQSSRYLVKRTGEKVFLECVQDMDHENMFWYRQDPGLGLRLIYFSYDVKMKEKGDIPEGYSVSREKKERFSLILESASTNQTSMYLCASGPSSSRYEQYFGPGTRLTVT.

A single count supports this clone. Written as DNA, the CDR3 is TGTGCCAGCAGCAAAGACCGGGACAGGGGATCCTACGAGCAGTACTTC. It yields the protein CASSKDRDRGSYEQYF. This chain uses TRBV7-6 with TRBJ2-7, with 10 nucleotides matching TRBD1. Trimming cost V 5 bases and J 1 base; bases outside gene matches: 8. Germline values: CDR1 SGHVS, CDR2 FNYEAQ. This CDR3 has 16 residues. The variable domain in full, with the rest retrieved from reference TRBV7-6 and TRBJ2-7, is GAGVSQSPRYKVTKRGQDVALRCDPISGHVSLYWYRQALGQGPEFLTYFNYEAQQDKSGLPNDRFSAERPEGSISTLTIQRTEQRDSAMYRCASSKDRDRGSYEQYFGPGTRLTVT.

V is TRBV19 and J is TRBJ2-1, with D perhaps matching TRBD1 (5 bases). The CDR3 is 15 residues long. Per the germline V gene, CDR1 is LNHDA and CDR2 is SQIVND (reference sequence). With 6 bases removed from V and 0 bases from J, the gap between germline ends came to 12 bases. The chain's CDR3 is CASRTDSSSYNEQFF. The CDR3 DNA is TGTGCCAGTAGGACAGACAGCAGCTCCTACAATGAGCAGTTCTTC.

The chain employs TRBV21-1 and TRBJ2-7; TRBD1 was called by the table and not checked on the DNA. TRBV21-1 is a pseudogene locus. The CDR3 consists of 15 residues. CDR3 nucleotide sequence: TGTGCCAGCAGCAAACTGGGGACAGGCTCCTACGAGCAGTACTTC. It encodes CASSKLGTGSYEQYF.

The rearrangement joins TRBV28 to TRBJ2-6; D remains unclear. The CDR3 runs 16 residues. CDR1 is MDHEN, CDR2 SYDVKM, per germline. With 8 bases removed from V and 0 bases from J, the gap between germline ends came to 14 bases. The CDR3 DNA is TGTGCCAGCGGCGGTGTCTCAAGCTCTGGGGCCAACGTCCTGACTTTC. Protein product: CASGGVSSSGANVLTF.

The chain recombines TRBV5-1 with TRBJ2-5, with TRBD1 matching 8 bases. The closer fit of TRBJ2-7 to the DNA end suggests the J call may be wrong. CDR3 length: 14 amino acids. The germline V gene has CDR1 SGHRS and CDR2 YFSETQ. CDR3 in DNA: TGCGCCAGCAGCCCGGGACAGGAATCCTACGAGCAGTACTTC. Its translation is CASSPGQESYEQYF.

This clone appeared a few times. V gene TRBV23-1 combines with J gene TRBJ2-1; no clear D. TRBV23-1 is given ORF status, its function remaining uncertain. V lost 3 bases, J lost 2 bases, and 11 bases lay in between. The CDR3 has 15 residues. The CDR3, as DNA: TGCGCCAGCAGTCAGGAGCGCTACACCTACAATGAGCAGTTCTTC. This translates into CASSQERYTYNEQFF.

The chain links TRBV25-1 to TRBJ2-7, with D hard to call. There are 11 residues in the CDR3. Per germline, CDR1 MGHDK and CDR2 SYGVNS. The V end lost 4 bases, the J end lost 4 bases, and 5 bases lay between the germline ends. The CDR3 here is CASSGPYEQYF. The CDR3 DNA reads as TGTGCCAGCAGTGGGCCGTACGAGCAGTACTTC.

The chain uses TRBV27 and TRBJ2-1; D ambiguous. The ends were cut back, 3 bases at V and 6 bases at J, with 6 bases in the middle. This CDR3 spans 12 amino acids. Germline CDR1 reads MNHEY; CDR2 reads SMNVEV (reference sequence). This CDR3 is CASSFLGNEQFF. The CDR3 DNA sequence: TGTGCCAGCAGTTTTCTCGGCAATGAGCAGTTCTTC.

The chain recombines TRBV29-1 with TRBJ1-5; 11 nucleotides align to TRBD1. CDR1 SQVTM and CDR2 ANQGSEA come from the germline V gene. V was clipped by 6 bases and J by 11 bases; unmatched bases: 12. This CDR3 has 14 residues. The CDR3 sequence: CSVGGTGGISTQHF. The CDR3 DNA follows: TGCAGCGTGGGGGGGACAGGGGGAATTTCTACCCAGCATTTT.

The V call is TRBV28, the J call TRBJ1-2, with D perhaps matching TRBD1 (6 bases). V lost 1 base and J lost 4, with 16 bases in between. Per germline, CDR1 MDHEN and CDR2 SYDVKM. CDR3 length: 16 residues. CDR3 in DNA: TGTGCCAGCAGTTTATCCATATCCGGGACACCCTATGGCTACACCTTC. As protein: CASSLSISGTPYGYTF.

The chain joins TRBV11-2 to TRBJ1-3, with D uncertain. Trimming pared 3 bases from V and 0 bases from J, leaving 9 bases between. This CDR3 has 15 residues. Germline-derived CDR1 and CDR2 are SGHAT and FQNNGV. The CDR3 DNA reads as TGTGCCAGCAGCTTCATTGGCGGCTCTGGAAACACCATATATTTT. Its translation is CASSFIGGSGNTIYF.

V usage is TRBV4-2 and J usage is TRBJ2-3, with 8 positions matching TRBD1. The CDR3 extends over 17 amino acids. The junction had 7 bases not matched to a gene; V was cut back by 1 base and J by 1 base. From germline, CDR1 is LGHNA and CDR2 YNFKEQ. This chain's CDR3 is CASSQGAGGEGTDTQYF. CDR3 nucleotide sequence: TGTGCCAGCAGCCAAGGGGCAGGGGGCGAGGGCACAGATACGCAGTATTTT.

The rearrangement uses TRBV5-1 and TRBJ2-1; 7 positions agree with TRBD2. The germline V gene has CDR1 SGHRS and CDR2 YFSETQ. V gave up 2 bases and J gave up 4 bases; unmatched junction bases: 6. CDR3 length: 15 amino acids. The CDR3 loop reads CASSFAGADYNEQFF. The DNA for the CDR3 is TGCGCCAGCAGCTTTGCGGGAGCGGATTACAATGAGCAGTTCTTC.